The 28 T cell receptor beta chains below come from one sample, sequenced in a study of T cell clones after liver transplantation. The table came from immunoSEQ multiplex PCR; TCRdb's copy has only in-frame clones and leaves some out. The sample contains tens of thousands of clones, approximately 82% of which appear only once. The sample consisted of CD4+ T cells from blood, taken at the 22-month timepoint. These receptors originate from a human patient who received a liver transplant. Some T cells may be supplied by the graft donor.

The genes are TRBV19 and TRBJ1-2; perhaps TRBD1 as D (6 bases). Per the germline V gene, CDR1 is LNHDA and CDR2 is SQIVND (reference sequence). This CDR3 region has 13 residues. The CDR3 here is CATDRTAFGGYTF. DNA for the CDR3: TGTGCGACGGATAGGACAGCCTTCGGGGGCTACACCTTC. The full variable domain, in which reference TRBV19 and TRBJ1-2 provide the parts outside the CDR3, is DGGITQSPKYLFRKEGQNVTLSCEQNLNHDAMYWYRQDPGQGLRLIYYSQIVNDFQKGDIAEGYSVSREKKESFPLTVTSAQKNPTAFYLCATDRTAFGGYTFGSGTRLTVV.

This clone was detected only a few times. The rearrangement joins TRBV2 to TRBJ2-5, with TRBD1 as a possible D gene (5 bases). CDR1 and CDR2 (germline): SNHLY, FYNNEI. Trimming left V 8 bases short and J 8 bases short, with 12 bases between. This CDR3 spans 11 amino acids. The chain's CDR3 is CASALQGTQYF. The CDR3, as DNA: TGTGCCAGCGCCCTCCAGGGAACCCAGTACTTC.

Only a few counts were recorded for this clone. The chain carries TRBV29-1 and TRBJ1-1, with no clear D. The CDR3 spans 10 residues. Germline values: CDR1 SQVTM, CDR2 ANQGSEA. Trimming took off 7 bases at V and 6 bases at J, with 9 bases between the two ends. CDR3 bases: TGCAGCGGAACTAACGCTGAAGCTTTCTTT. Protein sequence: CSGTNAEAFF.

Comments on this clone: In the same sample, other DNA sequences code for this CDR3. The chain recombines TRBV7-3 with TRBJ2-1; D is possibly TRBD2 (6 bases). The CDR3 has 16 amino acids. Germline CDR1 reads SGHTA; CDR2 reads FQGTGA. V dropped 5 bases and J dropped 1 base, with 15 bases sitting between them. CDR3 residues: CASSPTGSGSYNEQFF. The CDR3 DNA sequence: TGTGCCAGCAGCCCAACGGGGAGCGGGTCCTACAATGAGCAGTTCTTC. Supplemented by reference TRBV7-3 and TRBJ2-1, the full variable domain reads GAGVSQTPSNKVTEKGKYVELRCDPISGHTALYWYRQSLGQGPEFLIYFQGTGAADDSGLPNDRFFAVRPEGSVSTLKIQRTERGDSAVYLCASSPTGSGSYNEQFFGPGTRLTVL.

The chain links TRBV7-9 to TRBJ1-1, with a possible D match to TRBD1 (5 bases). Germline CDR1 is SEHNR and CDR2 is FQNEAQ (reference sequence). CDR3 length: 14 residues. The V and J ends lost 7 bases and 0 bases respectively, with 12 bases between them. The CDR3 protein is CASTEGRVNTEAFF. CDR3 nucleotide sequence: TGTGCCAGCACCGAGGGACGCGTGAACACTGAAGCTTTCTTT. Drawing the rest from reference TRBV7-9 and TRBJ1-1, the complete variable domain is DTGVSQNPRHKITKRGQNVTFRCDPISEHNRLYWYRQTLGQGPEFLTYFQNEAQLEKSRLLSDRFSAERPKGSFSTLEIQRTEQGDSAMYLCASTEGRVNTEAFFGQGTRLTVV.

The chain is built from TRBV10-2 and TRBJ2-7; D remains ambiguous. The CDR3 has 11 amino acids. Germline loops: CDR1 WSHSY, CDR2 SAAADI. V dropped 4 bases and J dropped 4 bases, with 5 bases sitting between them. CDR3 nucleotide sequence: TGCGCCAGCAGTGTCGTATACGAGCAGTACTTC. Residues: CASSVVYEQYF.

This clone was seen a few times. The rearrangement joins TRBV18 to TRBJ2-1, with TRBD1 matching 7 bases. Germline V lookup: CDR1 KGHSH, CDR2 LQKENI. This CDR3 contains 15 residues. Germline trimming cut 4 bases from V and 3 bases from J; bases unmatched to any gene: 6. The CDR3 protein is CASSQTTGYYNEQFF. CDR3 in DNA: TGTGCCAGCTCACAAACGACAGGGTACTACAATGAGCAGTTCTTC.

The CDR3: CASSRGDKNTGELFF. In nucleotides, the CDR3 is TGTGCCAGCAGCAGAGGGGACAAGAACACCGGGGAGCTGTTTTTT. V usage is TRBV7-9 and J usage is TRBJ2-2; D possibly corresponds to TRBD1 (6 bases). Trimming left V 5 bases short and J 1 base short, with 11 bases between. Germline loops: CDR1 SEHNR, CDR2 FQNEAQ (reference sequence). This CDR3 has 15 residues.

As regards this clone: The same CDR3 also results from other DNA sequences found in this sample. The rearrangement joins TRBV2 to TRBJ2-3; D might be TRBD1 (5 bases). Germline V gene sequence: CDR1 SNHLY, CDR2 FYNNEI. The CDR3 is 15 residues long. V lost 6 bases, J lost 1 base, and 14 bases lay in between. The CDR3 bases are TGTGCCAGCAGAACAGGAACAGGCGGCACAGATACGCAGTATTTT. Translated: CASRTGTGGTDTQYF.

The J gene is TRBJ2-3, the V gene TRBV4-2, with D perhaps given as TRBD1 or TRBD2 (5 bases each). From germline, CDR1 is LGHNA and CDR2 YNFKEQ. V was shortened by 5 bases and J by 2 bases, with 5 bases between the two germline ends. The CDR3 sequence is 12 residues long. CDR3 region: CASSGTTDTQYF. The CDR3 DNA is TGTGCCAGCAGCGGGACCACAGATACGCAGTATTTT.

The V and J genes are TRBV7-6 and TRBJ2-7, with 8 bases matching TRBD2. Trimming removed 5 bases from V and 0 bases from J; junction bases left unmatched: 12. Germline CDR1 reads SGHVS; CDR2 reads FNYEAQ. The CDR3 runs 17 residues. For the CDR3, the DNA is TGTGCCAGCAGCCGAGAGGGCGGGGGGCAGAGCTCCTACGAGCAGTACTTC. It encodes CASSREGGGQSSYEQYF. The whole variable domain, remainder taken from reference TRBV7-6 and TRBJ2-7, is GAGVSQSPRYKVTKRGQDVALRCDPISGHVSLYWYRQALGQGPEFLTYFNYEAQQDKSGLPNDRFSAERPEGSISTLTIQRTEQRDSAMYRCASSREGGGQSSYEQYFGPGTRLTVT.

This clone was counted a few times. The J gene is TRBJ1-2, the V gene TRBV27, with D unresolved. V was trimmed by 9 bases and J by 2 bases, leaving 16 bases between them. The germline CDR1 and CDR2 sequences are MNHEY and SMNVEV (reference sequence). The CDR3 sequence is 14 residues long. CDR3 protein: CASGGEKPNYGYTF. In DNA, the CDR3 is TGTGCCAGTGGCGGAGAAAAACCCAACTATGGCTACACCTTC.

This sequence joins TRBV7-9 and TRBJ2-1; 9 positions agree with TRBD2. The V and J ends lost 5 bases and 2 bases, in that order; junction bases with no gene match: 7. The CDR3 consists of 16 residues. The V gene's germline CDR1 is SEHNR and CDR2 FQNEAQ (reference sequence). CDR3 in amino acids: CASSHSSGGTYNEQFF. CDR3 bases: TGTGCCAGCAGCCACAGTAGCGGGGGAACCTACAATGAGCAGTTCTTC.

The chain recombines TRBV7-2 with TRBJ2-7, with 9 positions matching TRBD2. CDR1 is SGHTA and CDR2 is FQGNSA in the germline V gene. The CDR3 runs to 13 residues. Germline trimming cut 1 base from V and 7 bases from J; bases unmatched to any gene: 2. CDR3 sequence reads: CASSLGTSVEQYF. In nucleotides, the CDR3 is TGTGCCAGCAGCTTAGGGACTAGCGTTGAGCAGTACTTC.

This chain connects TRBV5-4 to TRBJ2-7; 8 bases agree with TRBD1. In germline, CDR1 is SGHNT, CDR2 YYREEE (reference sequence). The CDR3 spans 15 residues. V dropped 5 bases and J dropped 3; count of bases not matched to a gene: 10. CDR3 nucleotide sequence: TGTGCCAGCAGACCGAGGCGAACAGGGGGCTACGAGCAGTACTTC. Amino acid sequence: CASRPRRTGGYEQYF.

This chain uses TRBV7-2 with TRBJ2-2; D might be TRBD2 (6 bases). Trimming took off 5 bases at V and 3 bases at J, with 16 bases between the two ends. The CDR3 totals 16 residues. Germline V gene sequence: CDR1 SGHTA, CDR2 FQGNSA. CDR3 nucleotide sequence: TGTGCCAGCAGCCCGGGACTCTGGGGGGACACCGGGGAGCTGTTTTTT. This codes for CASSPGLWGDTGELFF.

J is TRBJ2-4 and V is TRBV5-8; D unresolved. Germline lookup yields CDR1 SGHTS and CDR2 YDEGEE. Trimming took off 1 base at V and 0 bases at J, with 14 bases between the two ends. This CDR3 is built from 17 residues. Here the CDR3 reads CASSLYLQLLAKNIQYF. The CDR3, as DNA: TGTGCCAGCAGCTTGTATCTACAGCTTCTAGCCAAAAACATTCAGTACTTC.

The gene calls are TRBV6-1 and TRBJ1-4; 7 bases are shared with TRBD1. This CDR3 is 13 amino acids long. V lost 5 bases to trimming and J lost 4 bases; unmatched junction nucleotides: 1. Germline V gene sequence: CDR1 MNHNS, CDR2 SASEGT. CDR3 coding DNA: TGTGCCAGCAGTCGGGACAGTAATGAAAAACTGTTTTTT. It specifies CASSRDSNEKLFF.

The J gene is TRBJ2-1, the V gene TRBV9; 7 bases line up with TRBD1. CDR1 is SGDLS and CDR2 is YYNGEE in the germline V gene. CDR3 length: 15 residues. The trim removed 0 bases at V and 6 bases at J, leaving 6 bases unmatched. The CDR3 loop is CASSVGTGEFNEQFF. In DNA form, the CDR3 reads TGTGCCAGCAGCGTAGGGACAGGAGAATTCAATGAGCAGTTCTTC.

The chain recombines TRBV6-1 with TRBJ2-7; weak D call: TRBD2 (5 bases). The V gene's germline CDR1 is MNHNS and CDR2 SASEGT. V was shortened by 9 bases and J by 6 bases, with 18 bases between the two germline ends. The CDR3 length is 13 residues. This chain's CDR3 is CASRPPGSGEQYF. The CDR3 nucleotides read TGTGCCAGTCGACCCCCGGGGTCCGGCGAGCAGTACTTC.

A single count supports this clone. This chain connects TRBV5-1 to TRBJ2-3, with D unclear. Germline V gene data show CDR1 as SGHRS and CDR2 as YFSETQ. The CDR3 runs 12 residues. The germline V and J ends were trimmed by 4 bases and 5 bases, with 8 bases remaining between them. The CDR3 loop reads CASSLLQDTQYF. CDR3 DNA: TGCGCCAGCAGCCTCCTCCAAGATACGCAGTATTTT.

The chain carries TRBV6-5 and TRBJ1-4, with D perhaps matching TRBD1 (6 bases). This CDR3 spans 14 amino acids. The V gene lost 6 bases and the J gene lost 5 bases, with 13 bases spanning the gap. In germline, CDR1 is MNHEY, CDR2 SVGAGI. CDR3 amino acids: CASRPTGNNEKLFF. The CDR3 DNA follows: TGTGCCAGCAGGCCTACAGGGAACAATGAAAAACTGTTTTTT.

The CDR3 DNA reads as TGTGCCGGAACCAATAGCGGGAGGGCCGAAGAGACCCAGTACTTC. Protein: CAGTNSGRAEETQYF. The rearrangement joins TRBV6-1 to TRBJ2-5, with TRBD2 identical over 11 bases. The germline V gene has CDR1 MNHNS and CDR2 SASEGT. With V trimmed by 11 bases and J by 3 bases, 11 bases remained unmatched. CDR3 length: 15 amino acids.

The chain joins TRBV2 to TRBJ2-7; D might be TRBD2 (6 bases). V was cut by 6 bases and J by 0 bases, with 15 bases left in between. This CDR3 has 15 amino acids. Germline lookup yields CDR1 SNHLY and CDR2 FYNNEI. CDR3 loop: CASRYRGTTSYEQYF. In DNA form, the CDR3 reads TGTGCCAGCAGGTACCGGGGGACCACCTCCTACGAGCAGTACTTC.

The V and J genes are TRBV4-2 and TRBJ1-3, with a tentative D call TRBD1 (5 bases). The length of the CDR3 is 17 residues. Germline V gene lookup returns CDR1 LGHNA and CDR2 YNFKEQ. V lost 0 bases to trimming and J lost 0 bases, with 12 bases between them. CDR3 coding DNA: TGTGCCAGCAGCCAAGATCTGAGACAGCACTCTGGAAACACCATATATTTT. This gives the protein CASSQDLRQHSGNTIYF.

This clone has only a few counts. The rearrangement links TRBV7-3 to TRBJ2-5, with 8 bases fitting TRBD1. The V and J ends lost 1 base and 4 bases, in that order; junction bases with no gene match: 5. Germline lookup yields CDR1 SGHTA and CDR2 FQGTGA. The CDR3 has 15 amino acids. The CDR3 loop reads CASSLRTGKRETQYF. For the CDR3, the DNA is TGTGCCAGCAGCTTAAGGACAGGGAAGCGAGAGACCCAGTACTTC.

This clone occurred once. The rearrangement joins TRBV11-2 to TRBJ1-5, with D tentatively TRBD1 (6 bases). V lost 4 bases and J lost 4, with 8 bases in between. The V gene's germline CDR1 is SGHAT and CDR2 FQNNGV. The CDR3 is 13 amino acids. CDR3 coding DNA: TGTGCCAGCAGCTGGACAGATAATCAGCCCCAGCATTTT. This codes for CASSWTDNQPQHF.

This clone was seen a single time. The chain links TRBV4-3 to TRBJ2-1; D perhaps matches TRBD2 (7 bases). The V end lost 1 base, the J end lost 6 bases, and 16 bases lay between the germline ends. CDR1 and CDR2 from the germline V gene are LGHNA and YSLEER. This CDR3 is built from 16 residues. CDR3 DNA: TGCGCCAGCAGCCAAGCTAGAAGGGGAGGGGGCAATGAGCAGTTCTTC. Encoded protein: CASSQARRGGGNEQFF.